The entry below describes one T cell receptor beta chain. As originally analysed: For nucleated cells, counts were estimated from reference gene primer amplification. Here immunoSEQ multiplex PCR was the method, and the copy in TCRdb shows in-frame clones only, minus some. Clone size and the V and J calls come from that table; the DNA yielded D and trimming. This table holds about 270,000 clones, around 93% found once. The sample belongs to a study of blood T cell repertoires in COVID-19. Study at large: Donors in the United States, Italy and Spain gave samples during acute or convalescent COVID-19. Sample material is recorded as cDNA or gDNA derived from T cells, B-cell-depleted T cells, or PBMCs.

Within 2 weeks before study entry, exposed participants met a COVID-19 case. After removal of 0 bases from V and 6 bases from J, the junction contained 4 bases not matched to a gene. Germline CDR1 reads MNHEY; CDR2 reads SMNVEV (reference sequence). The CDR3 extends over 14 amino acids. The source material was PBMCs or T cells enriched from blood (not recorded which). This chain joins TRBV27 and TRBJ1-2; 7 positions agree with TRBD1. The receptor was isolated from a man aged 35-49 years who had been exposed to COVID-19. CDR3 nucleotides: TGTGCCAGCAGTTTATCCGCCAGGGGGGATGGCTACACCTTC. This codes for CASSLSARGDGYTF.